These T cell receptor beta chains were read from a single sample in a study of T-cell reconstitution after alpha-beta-depleted transplantation in children. MiXCR, applied by TCRdb to the PCR reads, yields one record per CDR3 protein. This table has some 500,000 distinct CDR3 sequences, roughly 18% appearing once. The sequenced sample was PBMCs from the stem cell graft donor, obtained from the stem cell graft. These receptors all stem from a human donor who donated a stem cell graft to a child with acute lymphoblastic leukemia. Both conserved end residues are part of each CDR3. D genes are given only for firm matches. Clone size appears in some rows only: once, few, many, or a class for an expanded clone.

>TRBV27|NA|TRBJ2-7|NA
CASTLRAGRYEQYF
TGTGCCAGCACCCTACGGGCCGGGCGCTACGAGCAGTACTTC
>TRBV6-2/TRBV6-3|TRBD1|TRBJ1-1|few
CASSTEQGTEAFF
TGTGCCAGCAGTACCGAACAGGGGACTGAAGCTTTCTTT
>TRBV20-1|NA|TRBJ2-7|NA
CSATLLGNEQYF
TGCAGTGCAACATTATTGGGTAACGAGCAGTACTTC
>TRBV12-3/TRBV12-4|NA|TRBJ2-7|NA
CASSLVVSSYEQYF
TGTGCCAGCAGTTTAGTAGTTAGCTCCTACGAGCAGTACTTC
>TRBV18|TRBD1|TRBJ1-6|NA
CASSPPGQVSPLHF
TGTGCCAGCTCACCCCCGGGACAGGTTTCACCCCTCCACTTT
>TRBV29-1|NA|TRBJ1-2|few
CSVDRGGYTF
TGCAGCGTTGACAGAGGTGGCTACACCTTC
>TRBV6-1|NA|TRBJ1-5|few
CASSQGQLNQPQHF
TGTGCCAGCAGTCAAGGACAGCTAAATCAGCCCCAGCATTTT
>TRBV5-1|NA|TRBJ2-1|NA
CASSFDSSSYNEQFF
TGCGCCAGCAGCTTTGACAGTAGCTCCTACAATGAGCAGTTCTTC
>TRBV12-3/TRBV12-4|NA|TRBJ2-1|NA
CASSLRREFYNEQFF
TGTGCCAGCAGTTTAAGGAGGGAGTTCTACAATGAGCAGTTCTTC
>TRBV21-1|NA|TRBJ2-2|few
CASSKEGQGPQETGELFF
TGTGCCAGCAGCAAAGAGGGACAGGGGCCCCAGGAGACCGGGGAGCTGTTTTTT
>TRBV7-9|TRBD1|TRBJ2-4|few
CASSLPGQGVIQYF
TGTGCCAGCAGTTTACCGGGACAGGGGGTCATTCAGTACTTC
>TRBV9|TRBD1|TRBJ2-1|NA
CASSVTGGSDNEQFF
TGTGCCAGCAGCGTCACAGGGGGATCGGACAATGAGCAGTTCTTC
>TRBV5-6|NA|TRBJ1-4|NA
CDSSSDSSGAGGKLFF
TGTGACAGCAGCTCGGATAGTTCAGGGGCCGGCGGAAAACTGTTTTTT